The 11 T cell receptor beta chains given below trace back to one sample, sequenced in a study of PD-1 blockade in classical Hodgkin lymphoma. The table came from immunoSEQ multiplex PCR; TCRdb's copy has only in-frame clones and leaves some out. The table records approximately 100,000 clones, 75% to 85% of them present only once. Documented time point: cycle 4 day 1 (C4D1), after five to seven weeks of nivolumab. Following autologous stem cell transplantation, relapse occurred in every patient, and exposure to brentuximab vedotin varied. The sample in question was peripheral blood mononuclear cells (PBMCs), obtained before the fourth cycle of nivolumab. These receptors were obtained from a human donor with classical Hodgkin lymphoma.

The table lists this clone with a few counts. The gene calls are TRBV5-4 and TRBJ1-1, with 9 bases fitting TRBD1. The CDR3 loop spans 15 amino acids. V dropped 4 bases and J dropped 4; count of bases not matched to a gene: 8. CDR1 is SGHNT and CDR2 is YYREEE in the germline V gene (reference sequence). The CDR3 is CASSAAQGARTEAFF. DNA for the CDR3: TGTGCCAGCAGCGCGGCACAGGGGGCGCGCACTGAAGCTTTCTTT. The whole variable domain, remainder taken from reference TRBV5-4 and TRBJ1-1, is ETGVTQSPTHLIKTRGQQVTLRCSSQSGHNTVSWYQQALGQGPQFIFQYYREEENGRGNFPPRFSGLQFPNYSSELNVNALELDDSALYLCASSAAQGARTEAFFGQGTRLTVV.

The chain carries TRBV28 and TRBJ1-5; TRBD1 aligns across 8 bases. Germline lookup yields CDR1 MDHEN and CDR2 SYDVKM. Trimming at V came to 7 bases and at J to 2 bases, leaving 10 bases not matched to a gene. This CDR3 contains 16 residues. CDR3 protein: CASIAGGAYRNQPQHF. DNA of the CDR3: TGTGCCAGCATAGCAGGGGGCGCTTATCGCAATCAGCCCCAGCATTTT.

This clone was found a few times. The chain links TRBV7-7 to TRBJ2-2; perhaps TRBD1 as D (6 bases). Trimming stripped 6 bases from V and 5 bases from J, with 16 bases between. The germline V gene encodes CDR1 SSHAT and CDR2 FNYEAQ (reference sequence). The CDR3 extends over 15 amino acids. CDR3 loop: CASRPTGIGTGELFF. The CDR3 nucleotides are TGTGCCAGCAGGCCCACAGGGATAGGAACCGGGGAGCTGTTTTTT.

V is TRBV5-1 and J is TRBJ2-4; a weak D match, TRBD1 (5 bases). Germline CDR1 and CDR2: SGHRS and YFSETQ. V was pared by 2 bases and J by 1 base, with 13 bases between. This CDR3 has 16 amino acids. The CDR3, as DNA: TGCGCCAGCAGCTTTCAGGGAAACGGGGCCAAAAACATTCAGTACTTC. Translated, it gives CASSFQGNGAKNIQYF.

The CDR3 reads CASSFGRGNTEAFF. The CDR3 region has the DNA TGTGCCAGCAGCTTCGGGCGCGGGAACACTGAAGCTTTCTTT. The chain uses TRBV7-3 and TRBJ1-1; no reliable D call. Germline V gives CDR1 SGHTA, CDR2 FQGTGA. V was cut by 3 bases and J by 1 base, with 9 bases left in between. This CDR3 has 14 residues. Full variable domain (missing parts from reference TRBV7-3 and TRBJ1-1): GAGVSQTPSNKVTEKGKYVELRCDPISGHTALYWYRQSLGQGPEFLIYFQGTGAADDSGLPNDRFFAVRPEGSVSTLKIQRTERGDSAVYLCASSFGRGNTEAFFGQGTRLTVV.

J is TRBJ2-1 and V is TRBV7-3; D not resolved. Looked up from germline, CDR1 is SGHTA and CDR2 is FQGTGA. V was pared by 1 base and J by 2 bases, with 12 bases between. CDR3 length equals 16 residues. The CDR3 sequence is CASSLITPSTYNEQFF. The DNA for the CDR3 is TGTGCCAGCAGCTTAATCACTCCCTCTACCTACAATGAGCAGTTCTTC.

V gene TRBV19 combines with J gene TRBJ2-2, with TRBD1 matching 12 bases. The ends lost 0 bases at V and 7 bases at J; junction bases unmatched: 9. CDR1 LNHDA and CDR2 SQIVND come from the germline V gene (reference sequence). The CDR3 runs to 18 residues. This CDR3 is CASSIDRAGTGGGGELFF. The CDR3, as DNA: TGTGCCAGTAGTATAGATAGGGCCGGGACAGGGGGCGGCGGGGAGCTGTTTTTT.

The chain uses TRBV7-9 and TRBJ2-1, with a weak D call TRBD2 (5 bases). The germline V and J ends were trimmed by 3 bases and 6 bases, with 15 bases remaining between them. CDR3 length: 15 residues. The germline V gene encodes CDR1 SEHNR and CDR2 FQNEAQ (reference sequence). The CDR3 sequence: CASSFGLGRTNEQFF. DNA of the CDR3: TGTGCCAGCAGCTTCGGACTGGGTAGAACCAATGAGCAGTTCTTC.

Remarks on this clone: The CDR3 does not end in the conserved phenylalanine or tryptophan, so this is likely a read error. The limits of the CDR3 on the DNA are not certain, so only TCRdb's listed CDR3 is given. V gene TRBV5-1 combines with J gene TRBJ2-7; the table's D call of TRBD1 was not tested on the DNA. CDR1 is SGHRS and CDR2 is YFSETQ in the germline V gene. The CDR3 is made up of 12 amino acids, end residues included. CDR3 protein: CASSSITHRHGA.

The V call is TRBV6-5, the J call TRBJ1-4, with D maybe TRBD1 (5 bases). V shed 7 bases and J shed 8 bases, with 14 bases lying between them. Germline-derived CDR1 and CDR2 are MNHEY and SVGAGI. The CDR3 consists of 13 residues. This CDR3 is CASKLQGGEKLFF. The CDR3 nucleotides are TGTGCCAGCAAGCTCCAGGGAGGGGAAAAACTGTTTTTT.

V gene TRBV25-1 combines with J gene TRBJ2-2; the match to TRBD1 covers 10 bases. The CDR3 spans 14 residues. Trimming at V came to 7 bases and at J to 2 bases, leaving 1 base not matched to a gene. Germline V gene data show CDR1 as MGHDK and CDR2 as SYGVNS. The CDR3 sequence: CASKTGGNTGELFF. The CDR3 nucleotides are TGTGCCAGCAAGACAGGGGGCAACACCGGGGAGCTGTTTTTT.